Presented here are 9 T cell receptor beta chains from one specimen sequenced in a study of spatial heterogeneity in lung cancer. TCRdb recomputed calls from the 5' RACE reads with MiXCR, one row per CDR3 protein. The sample includes 5,000 to 6,500 distinct CDR3 sequences, around 4.8% of them seen just once. As to time point: sample taken at primary tumor resection. Study results and limitations: Counts that tracked tumor mutation counts were those of expanded intratumoral alpha and beta TCRs.

Their antigens remain unidentified. The sample consisted of lung tumor tissue, taken at surgery. These receptors were obtained from a male donor with early-stage non-small cell lung cancer.

This clonotype was seen more than once but under ten times. The chain recombines TRBV7-6 with TRBJ1-3; D not resolved. The CDR3 is 14 amino acids. Germline values: CDR1 SGHVS, CDR2 FNYEAQ. The ends were cut back, 4 bases at V and 7 bases at J, with 14 bases in the middle. CDR3 region: CASSSPREANTIYF. CDR3 sequence (DNA): TGTGCCAGCAGCTCGCCAAGGGAGGCGAACACCATATATTTT.

This clonotype was found many times. The chain uses TRBV6-5 and TRBJ2-5; tentative D call: TRBD2 (6 bases). The V gene lost 5 bases and the J gene lost 7 bases, with 17 bases spanning the gap. From germline, CDR1 is MNHEY and CDR2 SVGAGI. The CDR3 runs 14 residues. The CDR3 protein is CASSQASSAGTQYF. Written as DNA, the CDR3 is TGTGCCAGCAGTCAAGCCTCTAGCGCGGGGACCCAGTACTTC.

In its sample, this clonotype was seen many times. The DNA of the CDR3 is TGCAGTGCTAGAGATAGGCGGCCAGATCAAGAGACCCGGCCAGATCAAGAGACCCAGTACTTC. It codes for CSARDRRPDQETRPDQETQYF. The chain couples TRBV20-1 to TRBJ2-5; D is uncertain. The CDR3 has 21 residues. Trimming stripped 0 bases from V and 2 bases from J, with 31 bases between. Germline V gene sequence: CDR1 DFQATT, CDR2 SNEGSKA (reference sequence).

This clonotype was counted a few times. This sequence joins TRBV28 and TRBJ2-4; TRBD1 agrees at 7 bases. Germline V CDR1 and CDR2: MDHEN, SYDVKM. The CDR3 runs to 15 residues. V trimming: 10 bases; J trimming: 4 bases; junction bases outside the gene matches: 13. Here the CDR3 DNA reads TGTGCCACCTCAACCCCGGGACAGCCAAAAAACATTCAGTACTTC. Amino acid sequence: CATSTPGQPKNIQYF.

This clonotype was found many times. The genes are TRBV14 and TRBJ1-1, with D unresolved. The CDR3 is 15 residues long. V gave up 4 bases and J gave up 0 bases, with 12 bases separating them. The germline gives CDR1 SGHDN, CDR2 FVKESK. The CDR3 region is CASSLTRNMNTEAFF. CDR3 DNA: TGTGCCAGCAGCCTTACAAGAAACATGAACACTGAAGCTTTCTTT.

Sample share makes this clonotype medium-sized. This CDR3 is CASSGDRALTNTEAFF. The CDR3 DNA sequence: TGTGCCAGCAGTGGAGACAGGGCACTGACGAACACTGAAGCTTTCTTT. The V gene is TRBV25-1, the J gene TRBJ1-1; 7 bases are shared with TRBD1. The CDR3 runs to 16 residues. The germline V gene encodes CDR1 MGHDK and CDR2 SYGVNS. J was trimmed by 1 base and V by 4 bases; bases with no gene match: 9. The full variable domain, rest sourced from reference TRBV25-1 and TRBJ1-1, is EADIYQTPRYLVIGTGKKITLECSQTMGHDKMYWYQQDPGMELHLIHYSYGVNSTEKGDLSSESTVSRIRTEHFPLTLESARPSHTSQYLCASSGDRALTNTEAFFGQGTRLTVV.

This clonotype has a count of ten or more. The chain couples TRBV20-1 to TRBJ2-3, with D perhaps assigned TRBD1 or TRBD2 (5 bases each). Germline lookup yields CDR1 DFQATT and CDR2 SNEGSKA (reference sequence). Trimming removed 1 base from V and 4 bases from J, with 12 bases in between. The CDR3 consists of 14 residues. The CDR3 DNA sequence: TGCAGTGCTAGAGGTCCTAGAGGGGCAGATACGCAGTATTTT. Residues: CSARGPRGADTQYF.

There are many counts of this clonotype. This chain links TRBV6-5 with TRBJ2-3, with 10 bases fitting TRBD2. Germline-derived CDR1 and CDR2 are MNHEY and SVGAGI. Unmatched junction bases numbered 6, after V lost 2 bases and J lost 1 base. The CDR3 is made up of 17 amino acids. CDR3 residues: CASSYTGTSARTDTQYF. DNA of the CDR3: TGTGCCAGCAGTTACACAGGGACTAGCGCCCGCACAGATACGCAGTATTTT.

This clonotype was seen many times. The V call is TRBV7-2, the J call TRBJ1-5, with D uncertain. This CDR3 is built from 15 residues. V was pared by 5 bases and J by 4 bases, with 15 bases between. Germline V gene sequence: CDR1 SGHTA, CDR2 FQGNSA. As DNA, the CDR3 is TGTGCCAGCAGCCCCGGCGGGTTGGGAAATCAGCCCCAGCATTTT. It yields the protein CASSPGGLGNQPQHF.